This T cell receptor beta chain came from a study of T cell responses to AZD1222 COVID-19 vaccine. Study conclusions and caveats: Baseline serostatus was positive in only five to seven AZD1222 recipients. Sampling that yielded the repertoires occurred only after the peak T cell response. Targeting of unmutated variant regions was reportedly seen in nearly half of spike-specific TCRs.

The length of the CDR3 is 13 residues. The germline V gene encodes CDR1 MGHRA and CDR2 YSYEKL. The V and J ends lost 4 bases and 4 bases, in that order; junction bases with no gene match: 2. Assay used: immunoSEQ multiplex PCR; TCRdb lists only in-frame clones, some missing. The table includes 100,000 to 150,000 clones, 92% detected once. As regards this clone: What it recognizes is unknown.

The clonotype was recovered from an adult in good health. Sequenced material: peripheral blood, taken on day 0 of AZD1222 vaccination. The V call is TRBV4-1, the J call TRBJ1-2; 8 bases are shared with TRBD1. The CDR3 here is CASSLGTGYGYTF. CDR3 nucleotides: TGCGCCAGCAGCCTCGGGACAGGCTATGGCTACACCTTC.